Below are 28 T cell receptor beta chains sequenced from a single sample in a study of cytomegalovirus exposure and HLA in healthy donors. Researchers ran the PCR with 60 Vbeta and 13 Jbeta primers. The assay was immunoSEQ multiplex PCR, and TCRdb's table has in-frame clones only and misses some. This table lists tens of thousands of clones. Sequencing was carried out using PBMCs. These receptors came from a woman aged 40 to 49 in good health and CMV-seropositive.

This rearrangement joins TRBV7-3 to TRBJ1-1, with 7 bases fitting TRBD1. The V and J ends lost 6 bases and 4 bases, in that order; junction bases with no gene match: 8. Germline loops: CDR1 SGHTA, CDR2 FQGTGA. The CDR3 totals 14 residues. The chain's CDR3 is CASSRQGGITEAFF. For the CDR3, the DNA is TGTGCCAGCAGTCGACAGGGTGGTATCACTGAAGCTTTCTTT.

The CDR3 region is CASTEGGHYGYTF. The CDR3 DNA sequence: TGTGCCAGCACCGAAGGGGGCCACTATGGCTACACCTTC. The chain carries TRBV28 and TRBJ1-2; 7 bases agree with TRBD1. Germline V gene sequence: CDR1 MDHEN, CDR2 SYDVKM. CDR3 length: 13 amino acids. V lost 7 bases, J lost 3 bases, and 5 bases stayed unmatched.

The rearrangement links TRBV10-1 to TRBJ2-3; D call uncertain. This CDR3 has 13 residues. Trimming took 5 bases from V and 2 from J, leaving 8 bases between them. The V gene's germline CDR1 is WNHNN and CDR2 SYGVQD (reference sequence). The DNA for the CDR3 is TGCGCCAGCAGTCCTCGACTCACAGATACGCAGTATTTT. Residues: CASSPRLTDTQYF.

The CDR3 loop reads CASSPETPSGRSYEQYF. The CDR3 DNA follows: TGTGCCAGCAGTCCGGAAACACCTAGCGGGAGATCTTACGAGCAGTACTTC. The chain is built from TRBV28 and TRBJ2-7; 10 bases match TRBD2. Germline V gene sequence: CDR1 MDHEN, CDR2 SYDVKM. The CDR3 runs to 17 residues. Unmatched junction bases numbered 14, after V lost 5 bases and J lost 4 bases.

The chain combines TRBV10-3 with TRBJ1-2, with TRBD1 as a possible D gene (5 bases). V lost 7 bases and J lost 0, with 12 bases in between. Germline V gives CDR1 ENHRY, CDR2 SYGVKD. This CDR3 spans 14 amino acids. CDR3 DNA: TGTGCCATCACCTCGGCAGGGTCTAACTATGGCTACACCTTC. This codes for CAITSAGSNYGYTF.

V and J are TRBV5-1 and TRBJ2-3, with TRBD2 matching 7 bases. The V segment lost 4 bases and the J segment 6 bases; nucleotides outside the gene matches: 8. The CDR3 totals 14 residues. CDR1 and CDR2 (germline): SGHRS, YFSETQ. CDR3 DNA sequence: TGCGCCAGCAGCCCGCCTAGCGGAGTGGATACGCAGTATTTT. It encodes CASSPPSGVDTQYF.

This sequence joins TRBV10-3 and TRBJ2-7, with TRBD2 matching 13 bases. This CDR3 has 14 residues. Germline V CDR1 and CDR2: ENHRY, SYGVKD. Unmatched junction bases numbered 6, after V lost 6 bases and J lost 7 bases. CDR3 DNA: TGTGCCATCAGAGGGACTAGCGGGATAGATGAGCAGTACTTC. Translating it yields CAIRGTSGIDEQYF.

CDR3 nucleotides: TGTGCCAGCAGGGGAGGGACGGCCCACACTGAAGCTTTCTTT. It yields the protein CASRGGTAHTEAFF. This chain links TRBV28 with TRBJ1-1; weak D call: TRBD1 (5 bases). The CDR3 has 14 amino acids. The V gene lost 6 bases and the J gene lost 3 bases, with 14 bases spanning the gap. Germline assignment: CDR1 MDHEN and CDR2 SYDVKM.

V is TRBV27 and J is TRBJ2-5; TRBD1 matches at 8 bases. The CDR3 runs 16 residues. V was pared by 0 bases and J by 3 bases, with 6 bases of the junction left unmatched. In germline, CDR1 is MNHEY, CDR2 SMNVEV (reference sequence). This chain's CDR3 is CASSLSAGQGEETQYF. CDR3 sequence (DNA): TGTGCCAGCAGTTTATCGGCCGGACAGGGAGAAGAGACCCAGTACTTC.

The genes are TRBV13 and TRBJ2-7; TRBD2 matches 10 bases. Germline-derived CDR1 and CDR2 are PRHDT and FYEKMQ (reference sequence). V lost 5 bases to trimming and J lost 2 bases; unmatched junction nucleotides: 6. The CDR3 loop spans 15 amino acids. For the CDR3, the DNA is TGTGCCAGCAGCCCCCCAGCGGGGGGGCCCTACGAGCAGTACTTC. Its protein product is CASSPPAGGPYEQYF.

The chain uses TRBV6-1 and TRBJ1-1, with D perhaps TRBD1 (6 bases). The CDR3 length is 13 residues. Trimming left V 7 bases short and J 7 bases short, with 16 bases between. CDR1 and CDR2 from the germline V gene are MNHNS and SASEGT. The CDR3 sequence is CASNPPGRGEAFF. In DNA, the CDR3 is TGTGCCAGCAACCCCCCCGGCAGGGGTGAAGCTTTCTTT.

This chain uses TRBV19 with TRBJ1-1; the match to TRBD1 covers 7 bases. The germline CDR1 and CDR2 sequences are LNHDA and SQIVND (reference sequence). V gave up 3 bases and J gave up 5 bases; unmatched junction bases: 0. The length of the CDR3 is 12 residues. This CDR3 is CASSMTGTEAFF. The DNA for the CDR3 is TGTGCCAGTAGTATGACAGGGACTGAAGCTTTCTTT.

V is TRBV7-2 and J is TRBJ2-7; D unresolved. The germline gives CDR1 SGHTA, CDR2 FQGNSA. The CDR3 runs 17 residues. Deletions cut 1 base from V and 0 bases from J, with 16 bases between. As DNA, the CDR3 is TGTGCCAGCAGCTTAGGCTCTTCGACTGGATACTCCTACGAGCAGTACTTC. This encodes CASSLGSSTGYSYEQYF.

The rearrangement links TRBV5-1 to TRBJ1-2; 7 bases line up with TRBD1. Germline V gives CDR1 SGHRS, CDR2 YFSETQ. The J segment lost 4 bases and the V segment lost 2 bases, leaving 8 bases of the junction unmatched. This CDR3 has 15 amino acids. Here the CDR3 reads CASSFEGAHLYGYTF. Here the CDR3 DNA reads TGCGCCAGCAGCTTCGAGGGGGCGCATCTCTATGGCTACACCTTC.

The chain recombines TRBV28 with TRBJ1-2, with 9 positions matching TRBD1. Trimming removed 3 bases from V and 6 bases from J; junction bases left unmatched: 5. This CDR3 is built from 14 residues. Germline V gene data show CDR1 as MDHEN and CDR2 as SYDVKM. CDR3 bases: TGTGCCAGCAGTTTGATGGACAGGGGAAATGGCTACACCTTC. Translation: CASSLMDRGNGYTF.

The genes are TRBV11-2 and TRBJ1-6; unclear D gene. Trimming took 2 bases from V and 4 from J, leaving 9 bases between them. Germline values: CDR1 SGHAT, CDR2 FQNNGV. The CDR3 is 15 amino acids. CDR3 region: CASSLFELYNSPLHF. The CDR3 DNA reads TGTGCCAGCAGCTTATTTGAACTATATAATTCACCCCTCCACTTT.

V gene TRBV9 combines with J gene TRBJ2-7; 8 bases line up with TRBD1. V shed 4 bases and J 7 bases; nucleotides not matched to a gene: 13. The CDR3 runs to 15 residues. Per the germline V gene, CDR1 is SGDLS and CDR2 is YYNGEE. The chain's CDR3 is CASSPSPRGPREQYF. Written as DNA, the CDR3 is TGTGCCAGCAGCCCTAGTCCCAGGGGGCCACGGGAGCAGTACTTC. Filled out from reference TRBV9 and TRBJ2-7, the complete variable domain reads DSGVTQTPKHLITATGQRVTLRCSPRSGDLSVYWYQQSLDQGLQFLIQYYNGEERAKGNILERFSAQQFPDLHSELNLSSLELGDSALYFCASSPSPRGPREQYFGPGTRLTVT.

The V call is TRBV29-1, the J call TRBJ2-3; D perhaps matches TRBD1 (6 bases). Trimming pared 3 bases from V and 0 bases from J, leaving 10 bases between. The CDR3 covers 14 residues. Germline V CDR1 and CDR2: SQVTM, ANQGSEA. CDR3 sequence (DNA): TGCAGCGTTGACGTGACAGGCAGCACAGATACGCAGTATTTT. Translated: CSVDVTGSTDTQYF.

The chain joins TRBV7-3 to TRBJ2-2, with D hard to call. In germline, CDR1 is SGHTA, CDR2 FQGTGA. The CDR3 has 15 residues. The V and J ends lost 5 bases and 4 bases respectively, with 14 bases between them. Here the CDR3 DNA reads TGTGCCAGCAGCCCTAGAACGGGTAGCACCGGGGAGCTGTTTTTT. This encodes CASSPRTGSTGELFF.

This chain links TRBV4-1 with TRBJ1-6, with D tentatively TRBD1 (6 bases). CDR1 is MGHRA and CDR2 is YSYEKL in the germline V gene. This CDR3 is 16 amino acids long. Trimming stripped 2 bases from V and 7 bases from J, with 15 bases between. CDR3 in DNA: TGCGCCAGCAGCCAACCCCCAGGGGCCTTAAATTCACCCCTCCACTTT. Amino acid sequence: CASSQPPGALNSPLHF.

CDR3 region: CASSRPGTSGYSYEQYF. The DNA for the CDR3 is TGTGCCAGCAGTAGACCCGGGACTAGCGGTTACTCCTACGAGCAGTACTTC. This rearrangement joins TRBV27 to TRBJ2-7; TRBD2 agrees at 11 bases. The CDR3 covers 17 residues. CDR1 MNHEY and CDR2 SMNVEV come from the germline V gene (reference sequence). V dropped 5 bases and J dropped 0; count of bases not matched to a gene: 9.

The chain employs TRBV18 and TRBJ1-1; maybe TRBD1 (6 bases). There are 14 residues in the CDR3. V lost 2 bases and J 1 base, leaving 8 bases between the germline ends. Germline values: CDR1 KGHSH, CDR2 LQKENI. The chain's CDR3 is CASSPRGGNTEAFF. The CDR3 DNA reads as TGTGCCAGCTCACCAAGAGGGGGGAACACTGAAGCTTTCTTT.

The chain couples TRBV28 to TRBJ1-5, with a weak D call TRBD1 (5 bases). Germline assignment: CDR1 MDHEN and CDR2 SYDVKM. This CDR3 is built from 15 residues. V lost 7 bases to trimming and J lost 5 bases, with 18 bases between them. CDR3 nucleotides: TGTGCCAGCAAGAGAAGGACACCGTCCCATCAGCCCCAGCATTTT. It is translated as CASKRRTPSHQPQHF. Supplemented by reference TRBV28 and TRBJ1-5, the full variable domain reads DVKVTQSSRYLVKRTGEKVFLECVQDMDHENMFWYRQDPGLGLRLIYFSYDVKMKEKGDIPEGYSVSREKKERFSLILESASTNQTSMYLCASKRRTPSHQPQHFGDGTRLSIL.

The CDR3 reads CASRGGGDFEKLFF. CDR3 nucleotide sequence: TGTGCCAGCAGGGGGGGAGGAGATTTTGAAAAACTGTTTTTT. The chain joins TRBV2 to TRBJ1-4; possible D gene TRBD1, 5 bases. Trimming removed 6 bases from V and 7 bases from J, with 15 bases in between. CDR1 is SNHLY, CDR2 FYNNEI, per germline. CDR3 length equals 14 residues.

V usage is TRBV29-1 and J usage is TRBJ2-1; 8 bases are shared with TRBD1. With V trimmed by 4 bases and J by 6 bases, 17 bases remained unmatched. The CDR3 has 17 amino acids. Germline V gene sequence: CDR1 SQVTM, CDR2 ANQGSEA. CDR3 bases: TGCAGCGTTGCGATGATTGGGGGGACAGGCGTCCCCAATGAGCAGTTCTTC. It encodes CSVAMIGGTGVPNEQFF.

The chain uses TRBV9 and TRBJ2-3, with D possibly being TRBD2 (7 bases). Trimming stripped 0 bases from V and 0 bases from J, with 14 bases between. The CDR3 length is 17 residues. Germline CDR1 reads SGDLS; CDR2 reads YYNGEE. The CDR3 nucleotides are TGTGCCAGCAGCGTAGATTCTGGGGGGGCGAGCACAGATACGCAGTATTTT. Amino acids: CASSVDSGGASTDTQYF.

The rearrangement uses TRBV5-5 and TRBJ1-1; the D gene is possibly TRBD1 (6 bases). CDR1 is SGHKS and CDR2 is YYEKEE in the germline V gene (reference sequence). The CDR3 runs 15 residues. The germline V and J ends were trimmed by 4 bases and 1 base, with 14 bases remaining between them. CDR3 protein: CASSEPAGANTEAFF. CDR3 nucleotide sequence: TGTGCCAGCAGCGAGCCCGCAGGGGCGAACACTGAAGCTTTCTTT. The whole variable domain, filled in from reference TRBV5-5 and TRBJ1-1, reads DAGVTQSPTHLIKTRGQQVTLRCSPISGHKSVSWYQQVLGQGPQFIFQYYEKEERGRGNFPDRFSARQFPNYSSELNVNALLLGDSALYLCASSEPAGANTEAFFGQGTRLTVV.

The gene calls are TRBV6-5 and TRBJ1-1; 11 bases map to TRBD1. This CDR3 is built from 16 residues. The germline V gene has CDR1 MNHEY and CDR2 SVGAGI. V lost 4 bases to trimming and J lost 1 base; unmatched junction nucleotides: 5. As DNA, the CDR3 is TGTGCCAGCAGTTCAGGACAGGGGGCGGAGAACACTGAAGCTTTCTTT. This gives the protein CASSSGQGAENTEAFF.